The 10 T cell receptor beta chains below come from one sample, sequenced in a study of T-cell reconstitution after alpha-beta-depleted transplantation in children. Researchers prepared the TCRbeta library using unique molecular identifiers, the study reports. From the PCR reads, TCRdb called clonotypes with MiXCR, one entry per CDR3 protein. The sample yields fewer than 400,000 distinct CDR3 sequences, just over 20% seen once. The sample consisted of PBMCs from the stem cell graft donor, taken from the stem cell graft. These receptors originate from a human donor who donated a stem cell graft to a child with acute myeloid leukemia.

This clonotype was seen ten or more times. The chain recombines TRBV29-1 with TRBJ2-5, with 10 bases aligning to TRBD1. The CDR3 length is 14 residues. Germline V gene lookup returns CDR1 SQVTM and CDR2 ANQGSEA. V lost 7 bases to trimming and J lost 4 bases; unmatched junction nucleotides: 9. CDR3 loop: CSAPATGGVETQYF. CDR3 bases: TGCAGCGCCCCGGCGACAGGGGGCGTAGAGACCCAGTACTTC.

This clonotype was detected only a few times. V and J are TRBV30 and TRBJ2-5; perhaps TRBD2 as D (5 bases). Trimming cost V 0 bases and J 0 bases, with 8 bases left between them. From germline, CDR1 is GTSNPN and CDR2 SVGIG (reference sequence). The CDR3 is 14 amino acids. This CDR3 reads CAWSVHGNQETQYF. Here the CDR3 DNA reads TGTGCCTGGAGTGTACACGGGAACCAAGAGACCCAGTACTTC.

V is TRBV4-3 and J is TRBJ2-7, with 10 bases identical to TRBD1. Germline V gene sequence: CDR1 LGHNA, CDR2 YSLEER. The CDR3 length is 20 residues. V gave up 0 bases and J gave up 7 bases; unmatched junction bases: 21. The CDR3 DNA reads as TGCGCCAGCAGCCAAGAGGGGGGGGACAGGGGTATAACGGATTCGGGGGAGCAGTACTTC. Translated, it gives CASSQEGGDRGITDSGEQYF.

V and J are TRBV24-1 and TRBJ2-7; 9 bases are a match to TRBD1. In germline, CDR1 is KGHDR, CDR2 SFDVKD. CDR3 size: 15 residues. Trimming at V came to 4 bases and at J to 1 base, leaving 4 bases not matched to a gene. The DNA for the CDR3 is TGTGCCACCAGTGAATTGACAGGGGGGTCCTACGAGCAGTACTTC. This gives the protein CATSELTGGSYEQYF.

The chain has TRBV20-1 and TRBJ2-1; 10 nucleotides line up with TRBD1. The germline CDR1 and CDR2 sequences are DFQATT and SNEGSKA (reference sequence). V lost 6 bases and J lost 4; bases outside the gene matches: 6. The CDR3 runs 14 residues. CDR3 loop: CSATGDRGYNEQFF. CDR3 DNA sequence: TGCAGTGCCACCGGGGACAGGGGATACAATGAGCAGTTCTTC.

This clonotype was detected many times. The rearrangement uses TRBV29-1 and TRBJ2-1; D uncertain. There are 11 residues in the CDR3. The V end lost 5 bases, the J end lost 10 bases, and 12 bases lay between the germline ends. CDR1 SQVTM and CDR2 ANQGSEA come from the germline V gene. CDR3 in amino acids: CSVLLSGEQFF. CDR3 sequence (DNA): TGCAGCGTTCTACTGTCCGGCGAGCAGTTCTTC.

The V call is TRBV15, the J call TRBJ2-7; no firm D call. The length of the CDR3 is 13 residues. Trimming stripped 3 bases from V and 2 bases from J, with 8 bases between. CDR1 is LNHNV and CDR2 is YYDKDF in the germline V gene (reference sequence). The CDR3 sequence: CATSRGSTYEQYF. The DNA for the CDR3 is TGTGCCACCAGCAGGGGGTCTACCTACGAGCAGTACTTC.

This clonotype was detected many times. DNA of the CDR3: TGCGCCAGCAGCTTAGTAGACTGGGACCTCTACGAGCAGTACTTC. It yields the protein CASSLVDWDLYEQYF. This rearrangement joins TRBV5-1 to TRBJ2-7; either TRBD1 or TRBD2 may supply D (5 bases each). CDR3 length: 15 residues. Germline CDR1 and CDR2: SGHRS and YFSETQ. Trimming removed 2 bases at V and 3 bases at J, with 15 bases between.

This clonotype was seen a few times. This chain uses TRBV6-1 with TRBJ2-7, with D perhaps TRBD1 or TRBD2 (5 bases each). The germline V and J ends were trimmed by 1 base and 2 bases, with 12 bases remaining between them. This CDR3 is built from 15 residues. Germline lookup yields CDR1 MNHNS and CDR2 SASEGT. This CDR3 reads CASSEGGQGPYEQYF. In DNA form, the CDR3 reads TGTGCCAGCAGTGAAGGGGGCCAGGGACCCTACGAGCAGTACTTC.

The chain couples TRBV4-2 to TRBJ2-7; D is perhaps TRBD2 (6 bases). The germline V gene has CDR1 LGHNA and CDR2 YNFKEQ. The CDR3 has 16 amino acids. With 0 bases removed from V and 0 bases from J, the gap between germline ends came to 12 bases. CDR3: CASSQDPAGLSYEQYF. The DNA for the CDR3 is TGTGCCAGCAGCCAAGATCCAGCGGGCCTCTCCTACGAGCAGTACTTC.